The rows below give T cell receptor beta chains drawn from one sample of a study of a mutant IDH1 vaccine in newly diagnosed glioma. The data were produced by immunoSEQ multiplex PCR, yet TCRdb's version contains in-frame clones alone and is incomplete. The sample has some 50,000 clones; about 88% are singletons. Their antigens are not known. Sample: PBMCs, taken from a glioma patient whose treatment included an IDH1 peptide vaccine. These receptors were collected from a woman aged 25 to 39 with glioma. Some clones in this sample may be carry-over from other donors' samples. Each CDR3 is given with its conserved first and last residue. D genes are given only for firm matches. Some rows mark clone size as missing; the rest say once, few, many or name a class of expanded clone.

CDR3,DNA,V,J,D,size
CASRFGQGYEQYF,TGTGCCAGCAGATTTGGACAGGGCTACGAGCAGTACTTC,TRBV2,TRBJ2-7,TRBD1,.
CASSIFFNQPQHF,TGTGCCAGTAGTATATTCTTCAATCAGCCCCAGCATTTT,TRBV19,TRBJ1-5,.,.
CASSLQPGQGLNTEAFF,TGTGCCAGCAGTCTACAACCGGGACAGGGGTTGAACACTGAAGCTTTCTTT,TRBV28,TRBJ1-1,TRBD1,.
CASSLLGEYYEQYF,TGTGCCAGCAGCTTACTGGGTGAATACTACGAGCAGTACTTC,TRBV5-5,TRBJ2-7,.,.
CASSVAEGGSYEQYF,TGTGCCAGCAGCGTAGCGGAGGGAGGGTCCTACGAGCAGTACTTC,TRBV9,TRBJ2-7,TRBD2,.
CASSIPGLAYGYTF,TGTGCCAGTAGCATTCCGGGACTGGCCTATGGCTACACCTTC,TRBV19,TRBJ1-2,.,.
CASQGWGGGEKLFF,TGTGCCAGCCAGGGGTGGGGAGGGGGTGAAAAACTGTTTTTT,TRBV27,TRBJ1-4,.,few
CASSSGNLANTGELFF,TGTGCCAGTAGTTCGGGCAATCTCGCGAACACCGGGGAGCTGTTTTTT,TRBV19,TRBJ2-2,.,.
CASSLRPQRFAYEQYF,TGTGCCAGCAGCTTGAGGCCGCAGCGGTTCGCCTACGAGCAGTACTTC,TRBV5-6,TRBJ2-7,.,.
CASSLGGSEETQYF,TGCGCCAGCAGCTTGGGAGGGTCCGAAGAGACCCAGTACTTC,TRBV5-1,TRBJ2-5,.,once
CASSPAGNQPQHF,TGCGCCAGCAGCCCGGCCGGCAATCAGCCCCAGCATTTT,TRBV4-1,TRBJ1-5,.,.
CASRPDPEETQYF,TGTGCCAGCAGACCCGACCCTGAGGAGACCCAGTACTTC,TRBV7-9,TRBJ2-5,.,once
CASSPGTLSTDTQYF,TGCGCCAGCAGCCCGGGTACGCTAAGCACAGATACGCAGTATTTT,TRBV5-1,TRBJ2-3,.,.
CASSMAGNQPQHF,TGTGCCAGTAGTATGGCCGGGAATCAGCCCCAGCATTTT,TRBV19,TRBJ1-5,.,.
CASSWRLAGEDNEQFF,TGCGCCAGCAGTTGGCGCCTAGCGGGAGAGGACAATGAGCAGTTCTTC,TRBV10-2,TRBJ2-1,TRBD2,.
CASVPSRNTEAFF,TGTGCCAGCGTACCTTCGAGGAACACTGAAGCTTTCTTT,TRBV6-5,TRBJ1-1,.,once
CASSTRRQAARNTIYF,TGTGCCAGCAGCACCCGACGACAGGCCGCTCGAAACACCATATATTTT,TRBV21-1,TRBJ1-3,.,.
CASSPAGSTYEQYF,TGTGCCAGCTCACCTGCGGGATCGACCTACGAGCAGTACTTC,TRBV18,TRBJ2-7,.,.
CASSLVPGGYEQYF,TGTGCCAGCAGCTTGGTTCCAGGGGGCTACGAGCAGTACTTC,TRBV5-5,TRBJ2-7,TRBD1,.
CAIRGGAGRGTGELFF,TGTGCCATCAGGGGAGGCGCGGGAAGGGGCACCGGGGAGCTGTTTTTT,TRBV10-3,TRBJ2-2,.,.
CSVYRQKAGTDTQYF,TGCAGCGTCTACCGCCAGAAGGCGGGCACAGATACGCAGTATTTT,TRBV29-1,TRBJ2-3,.,.
CASGFTDNEQFF,TGTGCTAGTGGTTTTACCGACAATGAGCAGTTCTTC,TRBV12-5,TRBJ2-1,.,.
CAWDVGEGTEAFF,TGTGCCTGGGACGTGGGTGAGGGCACTGAAGCTTTCTTT,TRBV30,TRBJ1-1,.,few
CASSQASGTAGNTIYF,TGCGCCAGCAGCCAAGCATCCGGGACTGCGGGAAACACCATATATTTT,TRBV4-1,TRBJ1-3,.,.
CASSGGTSGRPDEQYF,TGTGCCAGTAGTGGGGGAACTAGCGGGAGACCCGACGAGCAGTACTTC,TRBV19,TRBJ2-7,TRBD2,.
CASSFAGAGSYEQYF,TGCGCCAGCAGCTTCGCGGGAGCAGGTTCCTACGAGCAGTACTTC,TRBV5-1,TRBJ2-7,TRBD2,.
CASSSTGLYQPQHF,TGTGCCAGCAGCTCGACAGGCCTCTATCAGCCCCAGCATTTT,TRBV5-8,TRBJ1-5,.,once
CASSDAGELFF,TGTGCCAGCAGTGATGCCGGGGAGCTGTTTTTT,TRBV6-1,TRBJ2-2,.,.
CASSLWGGDYGYTF,TGTGCCAGTAGTCTTTGGGGGGGCGACTATGGCTACACCTTC,TRBV19,TRBJ1-2,.,.
CASSLYQGNNYGYTF,TGTGCCAGCAGTTTATACCAGGGCAATAACTATGGCTACACCTTC,TRBV27,TRBJ1-2,.,few
CASSYSKDSPLHF,TGTGCCAGCAGTTACTCCAAGGATTCACCCCTCCACTTT,TRBV6-5,TRBJ1-6,.,.
CASSLEDSSTDTQYF,TGCGCCAGCAGCTTGGAAGACTCTAGCACAGATACGCAGTATTTT,TRBV5-1,TRBJ2-3,.,.
CASSAGEPYNEQFF,TGTGCCAGCAGTGCGGGGGAGCCTTACAATGAGCAGTTCTTC,TRBV6-5,TRBJ2-1,TRBD2,.
CSVTDRATSGNTIYF,TGCAGCGTTACGGACAGGGCGACCTCCGGAAACACCATATATTTT,TRBV29-1,TRBJ1-3,TRBD1,.
CASSSLPQDVAGVYEQYF,TGTGCCAGCAGTTCATTACCTCAGGACGTAGCAGGGGTCTACGAGCAGTACTTC,TRBV27,TRBJ2-7,.,.
CASSVVSGSLTGELFF,TGTGCCAGCAGCGTAGTTAGCGGGAGTTTAACCGGGGAGCTGTTTTTT,TRBV9,TRBJ2-2,TRBD2,.
CASSYTSLNTEAFF,TGTGCCAGCAGTTACACGAGCCTGAACACTGAAGCTTTCTTT,TRBV6-5,TRBJ1-1,.,.